This T cell receptor beta chain is drawn from a study of shared clonotypes between healthy human individuals. The CDR3 runs 11 residues. The ends were cut back, 5 bases at V and 0 bases at J, with 2 bases in the middle. The germline gives CDR1 SEHNR, CDR2 FQNEAQ (reference sequence). The table came from immunoSEQ multiplex PCR; TCRdb's copy has only in-frame clones and leaves some out. Altogether about 2.3 million clones are present, approximately 93% being singletons, with the ten largest covering approximately 0.4%. Note on this clone: At the DNA level, this CDR3 is encoded by other sequences in the same sample as well.

The gene calls are TRBV7-9 and TRBJ2-7, with D unclear. The sequence was collected from a man aged 18 to 35 in good health. Some clones in this sample may be carry-over from other donors' samples. Input material: naive CD4+ T cells from PBMCs. Regarding subset: CD45RA+ positively selected. The CDR3 reads CASSLSYEQYF. CDR3 nucleotides: TGTGCCAGCAGCCTCTCCTACGAGCAGTACTTC. The full variable domain, rest sourced from reference TRBV7-9 and TRBJ2-7, is DTGVSQNPRHKITKRGQNVTFRCDPISEHNRLYWYRQTLGQGPEFLTYFQNEAQLEKSRLLSDRFSAERPKGSFSTLEIQRTEQGDSAMYLCASSLSYEQYFGPGTRLTVT.